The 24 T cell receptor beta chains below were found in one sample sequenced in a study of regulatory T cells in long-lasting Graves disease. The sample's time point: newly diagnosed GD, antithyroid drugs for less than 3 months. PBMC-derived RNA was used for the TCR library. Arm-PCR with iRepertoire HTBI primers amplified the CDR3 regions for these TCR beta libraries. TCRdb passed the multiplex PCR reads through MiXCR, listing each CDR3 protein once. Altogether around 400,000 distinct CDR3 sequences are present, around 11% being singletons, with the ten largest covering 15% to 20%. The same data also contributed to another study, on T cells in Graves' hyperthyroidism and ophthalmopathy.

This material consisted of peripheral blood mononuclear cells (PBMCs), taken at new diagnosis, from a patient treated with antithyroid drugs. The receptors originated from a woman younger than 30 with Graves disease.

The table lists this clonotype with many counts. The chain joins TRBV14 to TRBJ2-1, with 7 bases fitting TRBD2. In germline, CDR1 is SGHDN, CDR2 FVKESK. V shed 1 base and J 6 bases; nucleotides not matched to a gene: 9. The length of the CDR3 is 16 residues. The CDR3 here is CASSQGLTTGGNEQFF. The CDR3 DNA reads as TGTGCCAGCAGCCAAGGTTTGACTACGGGAGGCAATGAGCAGTTCTTC.

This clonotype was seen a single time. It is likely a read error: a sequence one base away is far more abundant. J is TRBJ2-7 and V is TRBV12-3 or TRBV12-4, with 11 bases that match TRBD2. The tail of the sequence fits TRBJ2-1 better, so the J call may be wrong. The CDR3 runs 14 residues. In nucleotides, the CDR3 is TGTGCCAGCAGCCTACTAGCGGGAGTTCATAAGCAGTTCTTC. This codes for CASSLLAGVHKQFF.

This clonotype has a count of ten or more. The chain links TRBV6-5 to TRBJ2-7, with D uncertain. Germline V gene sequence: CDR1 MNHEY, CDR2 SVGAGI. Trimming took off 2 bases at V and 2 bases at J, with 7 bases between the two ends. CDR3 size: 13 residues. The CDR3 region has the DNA TGTGCCAGCAGTTACCCAGGAACCTACGAGCAGTACGTC. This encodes CASSYPGTYEQYV.

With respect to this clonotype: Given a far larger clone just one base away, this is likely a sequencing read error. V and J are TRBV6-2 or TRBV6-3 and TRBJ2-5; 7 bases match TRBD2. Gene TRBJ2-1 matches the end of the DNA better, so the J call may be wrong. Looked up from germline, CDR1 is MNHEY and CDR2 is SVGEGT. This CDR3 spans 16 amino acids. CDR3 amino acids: CASSSLSGPTGGEQFF. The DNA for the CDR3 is TGTGCCAGCAGTTCTCTTTCGGGTCCCACCGGGGGGGAGCAGTTCTTC.

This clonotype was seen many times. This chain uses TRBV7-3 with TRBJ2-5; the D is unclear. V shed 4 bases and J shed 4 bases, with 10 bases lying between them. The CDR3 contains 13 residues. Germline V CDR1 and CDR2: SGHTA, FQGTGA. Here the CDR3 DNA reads TGTGCCAGCAGCTCCCTCCTGGGAGAGACCCAGTACTTC. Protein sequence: CASSSLLGETQYF. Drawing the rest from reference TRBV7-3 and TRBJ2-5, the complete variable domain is GAGVSQTPSNKVTEKGKYVELRCDPISGHTALYWYRQSLGQGPEFLIYFQGTGAADDSGLPNDRFFAVRPEGSVSTLKIQRTERGDSAVYLCASSSLLGETQYFGPGTRLLVL.

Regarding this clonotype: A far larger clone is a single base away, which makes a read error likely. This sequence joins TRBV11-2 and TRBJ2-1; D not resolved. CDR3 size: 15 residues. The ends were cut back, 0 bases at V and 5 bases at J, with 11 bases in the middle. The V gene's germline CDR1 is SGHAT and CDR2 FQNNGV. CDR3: CASSLDGARHNEQFF. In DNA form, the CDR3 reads TGTGCCAGCAGCTTAGATGGTGCCAGGCACAATGAGCAGTTCTTC.

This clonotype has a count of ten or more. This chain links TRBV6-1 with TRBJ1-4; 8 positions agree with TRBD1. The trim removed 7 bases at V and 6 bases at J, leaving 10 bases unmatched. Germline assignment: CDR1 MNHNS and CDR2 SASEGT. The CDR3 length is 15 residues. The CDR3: CASISPAGGYEKLFF. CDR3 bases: TGTGCCAGCATATCCCCTGCAGGGGGCTATGAAAAACTGTTTTTT.

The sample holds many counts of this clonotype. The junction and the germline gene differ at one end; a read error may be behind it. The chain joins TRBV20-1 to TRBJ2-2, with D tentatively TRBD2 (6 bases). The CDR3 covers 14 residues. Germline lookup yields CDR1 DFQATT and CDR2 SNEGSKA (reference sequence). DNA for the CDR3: TGCAGTGCTAGTTTCGGGAGTCAGTCCGGGGGGCTGTTTTTT. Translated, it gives CSASFGSQSGGLFF.

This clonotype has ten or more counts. In DNA form, the CDR3 reads TGTGCCAGCAGCCCAGGGGCAAGCCAAACCCAGTACTTC. Translating gives CASSPGASQTQYF. The chain combines TRBV7-3 with TRBJ2-5, with D perhaps TRBD1 (6 bases). In germline, CDR1 is SGHTA, CDR2 FQGTGA. The CDR3 sequence is 13 residues long. Trimming shortened V by 5 bases and J by 8 bases, and 15 bases separated the two germline ends.

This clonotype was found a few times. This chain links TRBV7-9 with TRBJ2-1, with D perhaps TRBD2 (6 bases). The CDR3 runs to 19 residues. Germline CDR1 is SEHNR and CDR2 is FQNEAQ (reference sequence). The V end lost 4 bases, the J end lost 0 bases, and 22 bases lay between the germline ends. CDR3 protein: CASSSRGLVYMSSYNEQFF. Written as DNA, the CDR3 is TGTGCCAGCAGCTCACGGGGACTGGTCTACATGAGCTCCTACAATGAGCAGTTCTTC.

The CDR3 nucleotides are TGCGCCAGCAGCCAAGATCAAGGTTGGCAGGGTGACGGCTACACCTTC. Translation gives CASSQDQGWQGDGYTF. The chain is built from TRBV4-1 and TRBJ1-2, with a possible D match to TRBD1 (5 bases). Trimming shortened V by 0 bases and J by 8 bases, and 19 bases separated the two germline ends. CDR3 length: 16 amino acids. Germline CDR1 and CDR2: MGHRA and YSYEKL.

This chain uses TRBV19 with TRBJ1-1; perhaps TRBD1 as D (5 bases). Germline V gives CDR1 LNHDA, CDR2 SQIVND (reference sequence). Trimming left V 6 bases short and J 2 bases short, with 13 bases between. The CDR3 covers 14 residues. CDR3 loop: CASSELTANTEAFF. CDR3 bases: TGTGCCAGTAGCGAACTGACAGCCAACACTGAAGCTTTCTTT.

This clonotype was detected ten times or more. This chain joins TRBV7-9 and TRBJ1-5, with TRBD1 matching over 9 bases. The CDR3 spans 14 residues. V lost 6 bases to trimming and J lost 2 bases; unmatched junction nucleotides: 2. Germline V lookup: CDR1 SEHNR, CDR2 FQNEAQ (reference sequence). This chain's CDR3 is CASSRTGGNQPQHF. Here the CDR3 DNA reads TGTGCCAGCAGTCGGACAGGGGGCAATCAGCCCCAGCATTTT.

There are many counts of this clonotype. CDR3 nucleotide sequence: TGCAGCGTCCGAAAGACGAGGGTATTCCCCAACAATGAGCAGTTCTTC. Translated: CSVRKTRVFPNNEQFF. The V and J genes are TRBV29-1 and TRBJ2-1, with D perhaps matching TRBD2 (5 bases). V dropped 6 bases and J dropped 5 bases, with 23 bases sitting between them. Germline V gives CDR1 SQVTM, CDR2 ANQGSEA. This CDR3 has 16 amino acids.

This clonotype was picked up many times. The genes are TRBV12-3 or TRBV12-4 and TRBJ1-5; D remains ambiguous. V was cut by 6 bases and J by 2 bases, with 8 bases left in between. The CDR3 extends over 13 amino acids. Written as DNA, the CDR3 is TGTGCCAGCAGGGGATGGGGCAATCAGCCCCAGCATTTT. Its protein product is CASRGWGNQPQHF.

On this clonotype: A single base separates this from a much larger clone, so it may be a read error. The CDR3 DNA is TGTGCCAGCAGTTACTACGCGGGCTACGAGCAGTACTTC. Translation gives CASSYYAGYEQYF. This rearrangement joins TRBV12-3 or TRBV12-4 to TRBJ2-7; maybe TRBD2 (5 bases). V was cut by 4 bases and J by 3 bases, with 10 bases left in between. The CDR3 contains 13 residues.

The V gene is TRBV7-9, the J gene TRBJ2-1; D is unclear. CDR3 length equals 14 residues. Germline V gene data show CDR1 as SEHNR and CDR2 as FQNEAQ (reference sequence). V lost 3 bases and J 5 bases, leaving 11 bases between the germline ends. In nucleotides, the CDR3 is TGTGCCAGCAGCTTGGCTAATATGGACAATGAGCAGTTCTTC. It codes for CASSLANMDNEQFF.

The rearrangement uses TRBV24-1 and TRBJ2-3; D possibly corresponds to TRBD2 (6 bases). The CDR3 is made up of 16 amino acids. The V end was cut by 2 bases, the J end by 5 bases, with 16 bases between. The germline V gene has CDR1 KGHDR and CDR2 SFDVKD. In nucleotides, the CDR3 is TGTGCCACCAGTGATTCAACCCCGGGACTCCGAGATACGCAGTATTTT. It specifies CATSDSTPGLRDTQYF.

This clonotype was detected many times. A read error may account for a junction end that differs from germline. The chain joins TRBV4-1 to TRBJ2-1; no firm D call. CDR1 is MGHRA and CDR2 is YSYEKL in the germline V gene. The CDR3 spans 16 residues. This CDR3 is CASSQVNLVAYDEQFF. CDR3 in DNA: TGCGCCAGCAGCCAGGTAAATCTGGTGGCCTACGATGAGCAGTTCTTC.

The CDR3, as DNA: TGTGCCAGCAGTCGAAATCTCGGACTAGCGGGGGGCCGAGGGGAGCAGTTCTTC. Its protein product is CASSRNLGLAGGRGEQFF. The chain couples TRBV28 to TRBJ2-1; 14 bases fit TRBD2. Germline V gene sequence: CDR1 MDHEN, CDR2 SYDVKM. The CDR3 extends over 18 amino acids. The ends lost 5 bases at V and 10 bases at J; junction bases unmatched: 16.

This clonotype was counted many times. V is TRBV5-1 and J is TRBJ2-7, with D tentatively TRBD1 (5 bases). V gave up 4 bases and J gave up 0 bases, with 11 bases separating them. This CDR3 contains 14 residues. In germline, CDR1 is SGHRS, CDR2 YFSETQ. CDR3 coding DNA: TGCGCCAGCAGCCCGGACACCAGCTCCTACGAGCAGTACGTC. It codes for CASSPDTSSYEQYV.

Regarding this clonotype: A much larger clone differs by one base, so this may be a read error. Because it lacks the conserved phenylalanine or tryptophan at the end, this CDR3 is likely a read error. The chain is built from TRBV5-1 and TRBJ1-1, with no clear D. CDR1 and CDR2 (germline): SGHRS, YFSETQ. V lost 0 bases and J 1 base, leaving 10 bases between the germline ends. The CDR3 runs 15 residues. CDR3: CASSLDMEGNTEAFL. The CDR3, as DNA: TGCGCCAGCAGCTTGGATATGGAAGGGAACACTGAAGCTTTCCTT.

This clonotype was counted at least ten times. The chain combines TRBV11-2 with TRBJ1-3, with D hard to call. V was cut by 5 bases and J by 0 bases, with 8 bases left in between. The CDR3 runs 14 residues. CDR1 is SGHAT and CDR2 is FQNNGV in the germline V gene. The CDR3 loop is CASSQSFSGNTIYF. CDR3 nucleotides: TGTGCCAGCAGCCAGAGCTTCTCTGGAAACACCATATATTTT.

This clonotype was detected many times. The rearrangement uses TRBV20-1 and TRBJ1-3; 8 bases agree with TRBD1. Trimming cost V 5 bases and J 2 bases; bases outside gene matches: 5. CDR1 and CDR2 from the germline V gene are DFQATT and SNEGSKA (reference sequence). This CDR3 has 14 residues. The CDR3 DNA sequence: TGCAGTGCTGCCGCGGGACAGGCTGGAAACACCATATATTTT. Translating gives CSAAAGQAGNTIYF.